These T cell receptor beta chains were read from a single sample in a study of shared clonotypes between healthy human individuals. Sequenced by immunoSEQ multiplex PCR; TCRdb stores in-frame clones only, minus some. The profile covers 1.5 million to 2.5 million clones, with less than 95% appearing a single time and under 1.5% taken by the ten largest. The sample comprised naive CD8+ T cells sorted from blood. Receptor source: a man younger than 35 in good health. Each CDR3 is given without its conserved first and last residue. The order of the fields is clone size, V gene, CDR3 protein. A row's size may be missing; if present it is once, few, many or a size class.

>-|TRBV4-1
ASSQEGGGNYGYT
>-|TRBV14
ASSQDLGVYEQY
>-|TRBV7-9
ASSPSWSYEQY
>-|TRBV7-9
ASSFRVGEETQY
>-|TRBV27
ASTLVAGAPYEQY
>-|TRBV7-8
ASSASGGKETQY
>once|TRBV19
ASIDRGNYGYT
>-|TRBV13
ASSLGRPRETQY
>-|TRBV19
ASSYDRASHEQY
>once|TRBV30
ACSDSSEVEQY
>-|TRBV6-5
ASNTQGDYGYT
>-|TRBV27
ASTSSPGQGATDTQY
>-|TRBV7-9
ASSSSGTGAAQETQY
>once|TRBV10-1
ASSAGTGGYEQY
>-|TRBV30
AWTLLGNSGDTQY
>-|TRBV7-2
ASSKFGTSFEQY
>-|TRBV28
ASYGRGTSYEQY
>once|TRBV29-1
SVVRDRDNEQF
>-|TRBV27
ASTPGLSYEQY
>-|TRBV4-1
ASSPRDGSSYEQY
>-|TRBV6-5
ASSTVGRSYEQY
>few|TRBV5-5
ASSLYYEQY
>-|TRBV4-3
ASSQDPSGTETYEGNEQF
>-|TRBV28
ASSLIAGGLNEQF
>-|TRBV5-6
ASSFSPSGDYEQY
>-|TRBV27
ASSLGGDTQY